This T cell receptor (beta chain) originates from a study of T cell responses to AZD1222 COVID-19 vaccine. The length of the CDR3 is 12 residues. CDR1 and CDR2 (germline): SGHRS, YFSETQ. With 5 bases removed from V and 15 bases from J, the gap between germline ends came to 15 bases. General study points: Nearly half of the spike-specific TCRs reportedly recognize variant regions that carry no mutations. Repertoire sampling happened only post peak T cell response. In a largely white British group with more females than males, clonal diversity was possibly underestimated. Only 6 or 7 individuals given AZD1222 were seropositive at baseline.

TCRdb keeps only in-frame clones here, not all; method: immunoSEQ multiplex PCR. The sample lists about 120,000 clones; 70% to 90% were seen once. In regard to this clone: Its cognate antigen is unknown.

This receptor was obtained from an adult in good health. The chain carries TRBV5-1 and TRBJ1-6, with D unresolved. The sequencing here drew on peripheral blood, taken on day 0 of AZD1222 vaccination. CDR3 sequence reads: CASRKTGNDLHF. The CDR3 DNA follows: TGCGCCAGCAGAAAAACCGGGAATGACCTCCACTTT.